These 24 T cell receptor beta chains were all obtained from the same sample, sequenced in a study of neurological immune-mediated disorders. TCRdb re-derived calls from the 5' RACE reads in MiXCR, one entry per CDR3 protein. The sample consists of under 60,000 distinct CDR3 sequences, about 25% of them appearing once. Input material: PBMCs. Every receptor here comes from a woman in her 70s in good health.

This clonotype came up a few times. The gene calls are TRBV7-2 and TRBJ2-3; TRBD2 matches at 9 bases. The CDR3 is 14 residues long. After removal of 4 bases from V and 5 bases from J, the junction contained 4 bases not matched to a gene. Germline V gene data show CDR1 as SGHTA and CDR2 as FQGNSA. CDR3 DNA: TGTGCCAGCAGCTCGGCGGGGGGGGTAGATACGCAGTATTTT. Its protein product is CASSSAGGVDTQYF.

At least ten counts were recorded for this clonotype. The chain combines TRBV5-1 with TRBJ1-1, with 7 bases identical to TRBD1. The CDR3 extends over 14 amino acids. J was trimmed by 2 bases and V by 1 base; bases with no gene match: 2. Per the germline V gene, CDR1 is SGHRS and CDR2 is YFSETQ. CDR3 sequence (DNA): TGCGCCAGCAGCTTGCAAGGGGGCAACACTGAAGCTTTCTTT. Its protein is CASSLQGGNTEAFF. Full variable domain (outside the CDR3, taken from reference TRBV5-1 and TRBJ1-1): KAGVTQTPRYLIKTRGQQVTLSCSPISGHRSVSWYQQTPGQGLQFLFEYFSETQRNKGNFPGRFSGRQFSNSRSEMNVSTLELGDSALYLCASSLQGGNTEAFFGQGTRLTVV.

This clonotype has at least ten counts. J is TRBJ2-7 and V is TRBV12-3 or TRBV12-4, with 9 bases fitting TRBD2. The CDR3 runs to 15 residues. J was trimmed by 4 bases and V by 5 bases; bases with no gene match: 9. The DNA for the CDR3 is TGTGCCAGCAGTCCCCAGCGGGAGGCTGGGTACGAGCAGTACTTC. This sequence encodes CASSPQREAGYEQYF.

The genes are TRBV12-3 or TRBV12-4 and TRBJ2-3; D may be TRBD2 (5 bases). CDR3 length: 13 amino acids. The V and J ends lost 8 bases and 10 bases respectively, with 19 bases between them. CDR3: CASSLASSVAQYF. The CDR3 coding sequence is TGTGCCAGCTCCTTAGCGTCTTCAGTGGCGCAGTATTTT.

This clonotype has a count of ten or more. V is TRBV27 and J is TRBJ2-1; 12 bases align to TRBD2. In germline, CDR1 is MNHEY, CDR2 SMNVEV (reference sequence). The trim removed 4 bases at V and 6 bases at J, leaving 7 bases unmatched. CDR3 length: 16 residues. The CDR3 region has the DNA TGTGCCAGCAGTTCCGAGGGACTAGCGGGTTCCAATGAGCAGTTCTTC. It codes for CASSSEGLAGSNEQFF.

This clonotype was counted ten times or more. The chain has TRBV9 and TRBJ2-2; no clear D. V lost 0 bases to trimming and J lost 3 bases, with 6 bases between them. CDR3 length: 14 residues. CDR1 and CDR2 (germline): SGDLS, YYNGEE. The CDR3 DNA reads as TGTGCCAGCAGCGTAGAGCCACACACCGGGGAGCTGTTTTTT. It specifies CASSVEPHTGELFF.

V gene TRBV5-1 combines with J gene TRBJ2-1, with 11 positions matching TRBD1. V lost 4 bases and J lost 3; bases outside the gene matches: 3. Looked up from germline, CDR1 is SGHRS and CDR2 is YFSETQ. This CDR3 contains 15 residues. The CDR3 DNA reads as TGCGCCAGCAGCACCGGGACAGGGGGCTACAATGAGCAGTTCTTC. Translating it yields CASSTGTGGYNEQFF.

This clonotype was counted many times. V usage is TRBV5-1 and J usage is TRBJ2-3, with 8 nucleotides matching TRBD2. Germline loops: CDR1 SGHRS, CDR2 YFSETQ. The V segment lost 6 bases and the J segment 4 bases; nucleotides outside the gene matches: 10. The CDR3 is 15 residues long. The CDR3 loop reads CASTRGGQDADTQYF. The DNA of the CDR3 is TGCGCCAGCACCCGGGGGGGGCAGGATGCAGATACGCAGTATTTT.

This clonotype was seen repeatedly, ten times or more. The chain is built from TRBV29-1 and TRBJ1-1; TRBD1 agrees at 7 bases. The V gene end was trimmed by 4 bases and the J gene end by 3 bases; junction bases not matched to a gene: 8. CDR3 length: 14 residues. Germline V gene sequence: CDR1 SQVTM, CDR2 ANQGSEA. The CDR3 coding sequence is TGCAGCGTTGCCCGACAGGGAGGCGACACTGAAGCTTTCTTT. It translates to CSVARQGGDTEAFF.

The rearrangement links TRBV5-1 to TRBJ2-3; 12 positions match TRBD1. The CDR3 is 17 amino acids. Germline trimming cut 0 bases from V and 2 bases from J; bases unmatched to any gene: 4. Looked up from germline, CDR1 is SGHRS and CDR2 is YFSETQ. As DNA, the CDR3 is TGCGCCAGCAGCTTGGGTCGGGACAGGGGGCTCACAGATACGCAGTATTTT. Its translation: CASSLGRDRGLTDTQYF.

The chain joins TRBV2 to TRBJ2-2; TRBD1 matches 8 bases. Germline trimming cut 7 bases from V and 6 bases from J; bases unmatched to any gene: 13. Looked up from germline, CDR1 is SNHLY and CDR2 is FYNNEI. The CDR3 runs to 16 residues. This CDR3 is CASTPRWDRKAGELFF. The CDR3 DNA sequence: TGTGCCAGCACGCCTAGGTGGGACAGGAAGGCCGGGGAGCTGTTTTTT.

The chain combines TRBV12-3 or TRBV12-4 with TRBJ1-1; 7 nucleotides align to TRBD1. J gave up 7 bases and V 3 bases, and 8 bases lay outside the gene matches. This CDR3 contains 14 residues. The CDR3 DNA sequence: TGTGCCAGCAGTTTCCGACAGGGATGGATTGAAGCTTTCTTT. It translates to CASSFRQGWIEAFF.

This clonotype was recorded many times. The chain uses TRBV4-3 and TRBJ2-5, with D perhaps matching TRBD2 (6 bases). The CDR3 length is 14 residues. Germline assignment: CDR1 LGHNA and CDR2 YSLEER. The ends were cut back, 4 bases at V and 2 bases at J, with 11 bases in the middle. This CDR3 is CASSPPGRQETQYF. CDR3 DNA: TGCGCCAGCAGCCCACCGGGGAGGCAAGAGACCCAGTACTTC.

By its share, this clonotype is medium-sized (0.01 to 0.1%). The chain recombines TRBV3-1 with TRBJ2-1; D gene uncertain. CDR3 size: 12 residues. V shed 4 bases and J shed 5 bases, with 6 bases lying between them. CDR1 and CDR2 from the germline V gene are LGHDT and YNNKEL (reference sequence). CDR3 in amino acids: CASSRTNNEQFF. CDR3 DNA: TGTGCCAGCAGCCGAACGAACAATGAGCAGTTCTTC.

Remarks on this clonotype: A junction boundary mismatches the germline segment, possibly from a read error. This chain connects TRBV20-1 to TRBJ2-1, with a possible D match to TRBD2 (6 bases). The CDR3 totals 15 residues. CDR1 is DFQATT, CDR2 SNEGSKA, per germline (reference sequence). CDR3 sequence: CTASSGPSSYNEQLF. In DNA form, the CDR3 reads TGCACTGCTTCAAGCGGGCCCAGCTCCTACAATGAGCAGCTCTTC.

This clonotype was seen ten or more times. This chain connects TRBV6-1 to TRBJ2-7; a weak D match, TRBD2 (5 bases). From germline, CDR1 is MNHNS and CDR2 SASEGT. The CDR3 consists of 14 residues. CDR3 sequence reads: CPHFYRGRDYEQYF. In DNA form, the CDR3 reads TGTCCTCACTTCTATCGTGGACGGGACTACGAGCAGTACTTC.

This clonotype was detected ten times or more. The V gene is TRBV5-1, the J gene TRBJ1-1; D remains ambiguous. The CDR3 extends over 13 amino acids. V gave up 1 base and J gave up 4 bases, with 8 bases separating them. Germline lookup yields CDR1 SGHRS and CDR2 YFSETQ. In DNA form, the CDR3 reads TGCGCCAGCAGCTTGTCGAAGTTCACTGAAGCTTTCTTT. Translated: CASSLSKFTEAFF.

The chain joins TRBV5-5 to TRBJ1-5; 8 bases map to TRBD1. J gave up 2 bases and V 0 bases, and 10 bases lay outside the gene matches. The germline CDR1 and CDR2 sequences are SGHKS and YYEKEE (reference sequence). The CDR3 length is 18 residues. The DNA for the CDR3 is TGTGCCAGCAGCTTGGTTCCCGCGGACAGGGCAGGCAATCAGCCCCAGCATTTT. Its protein is CASSLVPADRAGNQPQHF.

This clonotype was picked up many times. The chain uses TRBV20-1 and TRBJ2-3; TRBD2 agrees at 15 bases. The CDR3 loop spans 17 amino acids. CDR1 and CDR2 (germline): DFQATT, SNEGSKA (reference sequence). With 1 base clipped from V and 2 bases from J, the junction kept 4 bases outside the gene matches. Written as DNA, the CDR3 is TGCAGTGCTAGAGGGACTAGCGGGAGGGCCCACACAGATACGCAGTATTTT. Its translation is CSARGTSGRAHTDTQYF.

This clonotype appeared a single time. The J gene is TRBJ2-3, the V gene TRBV5-1; TRBD2 might be the D (7 bases). The CDR3 loop spans 17 amino acids. Between the trimmed V and J ends, which lost 1 base and 3 bases, there was a span of 18 bases. Germline values: CDR1 SGHRS, CDR2 YFSETQ. CDR3 amino acids: CASSLMGGAGVTDTQYF. In DNA, the CDR3 is TGCGCCAGCAGCTTGATGGGGGGGGCCGGTGTGACAGATACGCAGTATTTT.

This clonotype was picked up many times. The V gene is TRBV29-1, the J gene TRBJ2-7, with 9 nucleotides matching TRBD1. Germline assignment: CDR1 SQVTM and CDR2 ANQGSEA. The V gene end was trimmed by 7 bases and the J gene end by 3 bases; junction bases not matched to a gene: 10. This CDR3 is 14 amino acids long. The CDR3 nucleotides read TGCAGCGCCCGACCGGGACAGGGTGACTACGAGCAGTACTTC. Translating gives CSARPGQGDYEQYF.

The table lists this clonotype with many counts. This chain links TRBV20-1 with TRBJ2-3; 9 bases align to TRBD2. The CDR3 runs to 14 residues. The germline gives CDR1 DFQATT, CDR2 SNEGSKA (reference sequence). The ends lost 2 bases at V and 3 bases at J; junction bases unmatched: 3. The CDR3 here is CSARWTSATDTQYF. As DNA, the CDR3 is TGCAGTGCTAGATGGACTAGCGCTACAGATACGCAGTATTTT.

This clonotype has a count of ten or more. V is TRBV6-2 or TRBV6-3 and J is TRBJ2-5; 7 bases fit TRBD1. Germline V gene sequence: CDR1 MNHEY, CDR2 SVGEGT. The CDR3 runs 14 residues. The V segment lost 11 bases and the J segment 2 bases; nucleotides outside the gene matches: 11. The CDR3, as DNA: TGTGCCGGACGAGGGGGCGCGGATCAAGAGACCCAGTACTTC. Translating it yields CAGRGGADQETQYF.

This clonotype occurred many times. The chain joins TRBV5-1 to TRBJ2-1; D not resolved. CDR3 size: 15 residues. Trimming removed 4 bases at V and 0 bases at J, with 11 bases between. CDR1 is SGHRS, CDR2 YFSETQ, per germline. CDR3 region: CASSKESPSYNEQFF. The CDR3 coding sequence is TGCGCCAGCAGCAAAGAAAGCCCCTCCTACAATGAGCAGTTCTTC.